The 13 T cell receptor beta chains in this list originate from one sample, sequenced in a study of OX40 agonist ivuxolimab in advanced cancers. The assay was immunoSEQ multiplex PCR, and TCRdb's table has in-frame clones only and misses some. The sample gives some 58,000 clones, about nine tenths of which show up once; 0.76% is in the top ten. The sample was CD4+ or CD8+ T cells sorted from blood, taken in a trial of the OX40 agonist ivuxolimab. These receptor sequences come from an adult with an advanced solid tumor such as melanoma, head and neck, liver or kidney cancer.

This rearrangement joins TRBV19 to TRBJ2-1, with 7 bases identical to TRBD2. V was clipped by 4 bases and J by 9 bases; unmatched bases: 9. CDR1 LNHDA and CDR2 SQIVND come from the germline V gene (reference sequence). The CDR3 is 14 amino acids. In DNA form, the CDR3 reads TGTGCCAGTAGTAGTCTCGAGACTAGCAGTGAGCAGTTCTTC. This translates into CASSSLETSSEQFF.

This clone was recorded only once. This sequence joins TRBV5-6 and TRBJ1-2; 9 bases align to TRBD1. This CDR3 has 18 residues. CDR1 is SGHDT and CDR2 is YYEEEE in the germline V gene. J gave up 3 bases and V 4 bases, and 16 bases lay outside the gene matches. The CDR3 loop reads CASSPGPVRTGVYYGYTF. The CDR3 DNA sequence: TGTGCCAGCAGCCCGGGTCCGGTGAGGACAGGGGTTTACTATGGCTACACCTTC.

This sequence joins TRBV30 and TRBJ2-1; possibly TRBD2 for D (6 bases). Germline lookup yields CDR1 GTSNPN and CDR2 SVGIG (reference sequence). V shed 3 bases and J shed 3 bases, with 9 bases lying between them. This CDR3 has 13 amino acids. CDR3 sequence: CAWRVAVYNEQFF. In DNA form, the CDR3 reads TGTGCCTGGAGGGTAGCGGTCTACAATGAGCAGTTCTTC.

The chain carries TRBV5-1 and TRBJ2-7, with D perhaps matching TRBD2 (6 bases). Germline assignment: CDR1 SGHRS and CDR2 YFSETQ. The length of the CDR3 is 14 residues. Trimming removed 0 bases from V and 2 bases from J, with 9 bases in between. The chain's CDR3 is CASSLEASAYEQYF. The CDR3 DNA reads as TGCGCCAGCAGCTTGGAGGCTAGCGCCTACGAGCAGTACTTC. The full variable domain, completed using reference TRBV5-1 and TRBJ2-7, is KAGVTQTPRYLIKTRGQQVTLSCSPISGHRSVSWYQQTPGQGLQFLFEYFSETQRNKGNFPGRFSGRQFSNSRSEMNVSTLELGDSALYLCASSLEASAYEQYFGPGTRLTVT.

The rearrangement links TRBV30 to TRBJ1-1; 10 bases are a match to TRBD1. Germline V CDR1 and CDR2: GTSNPN, SVGIG (reference sequence). With V trimmed by 2 bases and J by 4 bases, 7 bases remained unmatched. The CDR3 consists of 15 residues. The CDR3 DNA reads TGTGCCTGGAGTAGTCGGACAGGGGGGATCACTGAAGCTTTCTTT. Translation gives CAWSSRTGGITEAFF.

CDR3 bases: TGTGCCTGGAGTACGCCCGGATACGAAAAACTGTTTTTT. Protein sequence: CAWSTPGYEKLFF. The chain couples TRBV30 to TRBJ1-4; D is uncertain. This CDR3 contains 13 residues. The V end was cut by 2 bases, the J end by 8 bases, with 12 bases between. The germline CDR1 and CDR2 sequences are GTSNPN and SVGIG (reference sequence).

The V gene is TRBV7-3, the J gene TRBJ2-3; the match to TRBD2 covers 9 bases. This CDR3 region has 17 residues. In germline, CDR1 is SGHTA, CDR2 FQGTGA. V shed 5 bases, J shed 2 bases, and the junction held 11 bases outside the gene matches. The CDR3 loop is CASSPRGSGGFTDTQYF. CDR3 bases: TGTGCCAGCAGCCCTCGGGGTAGCGGGGGCTTCACAGATACGCAGTATTTT.

The genes are TRBV6-1 and TRBJ1-1; tentative D call: TRBD1 (6 bases). The CDR3 runs 15 residues. Germline V gives CDR1 MNHNS, CDR2 SASEGT. V was trimmed by 0 bases and J by 0 bases, leaving 8 bases between them. CDR3 sequence: CASSEARGLNTEAFF. In DNA form, the CDR3 reads TGTGCCAGCAGTGAAGCGCGGGGGCTGAACACTGAAGCTTTCTTT.

The chain employs TRBV18 and TRBJ1-2, with D unresolved. The CDR3 consists of 15 residues. Trimming shortened V by 6 bases and J by 4 bases, and 18 bases separated the two germline ends. Germline CDR1 reads KGHSH; CDR2 reads LQKENI. The CDR3 DNA is TGTGCCAGCTCCTCCGGTGGAACGGCCCTCTATGGCTACACCTTC. Translation: CASSSGGTALYGYTF.

J is TRBJ2-2 and V is TRBV4-1; TRBD2 might be the D (5 bases). Trimming stripped 4 bases from V and 10 bases from J, with 16 bases between. Germline V gives CDR1 MGHRA, CDR2 YSYEKL. The CDR3 contains 14 residues. The CDR3 reads CASSPILRASELFF. In nucleotides, the CDR3 is TGCGCCAGCAGCCCCATTTTGCGGGCTTCGGAGCTGTTTTTT.

The chain joins TRBV18 to TRBJ2-2; D gene ambiguous. The CDR3 runs 15 residues. Trimming pared 5 bases from V and 4 bases from J, leaving 14 bases between. Germline V lookup: CDR1 KGHSH, CDR2 LQKENI. DNA of the CDR3: TGTGCCAGCTCATTCCTCCGGGCCGCCACCGGGGAGCTGTTTTTT. Protein sequence: CASSFLRAATGELFF.

This clone was seen once. V gene TRBV4-3 combines with J gene TRBJ2-4; 10 nucleotides line up with TRBD1. The CDR3 totals 16 residues. With 4 bases clipped from V and 6 bases from J, the junction kept 9 bases outside the gene matches. Germline loops: CDR1 LGHNA, CDR2 YSLEER. The CDR3 region has the DNA TGCGCCAGCAGCCCACGACAGGGGGCTGCGGGAAACATTCAGTACTTC. Encoded protein: CASSPRQGAAGNIQYF.

This clone was seen only once. V and J are TRBV7-2 and TRBJ2-5; D unresolved. The CDR3 runs to 15 residues. CDR1 is SGHTA and CDR2 is FQGNSA in the germline V gene. V was clipped by 5 bases and J by 2 bases, with 15 bases between them. The CDR3 sequence: CASSQKWASQETQYF. The CDR3 DNA follows: TGTGCCAGCAGCCAGAAGTGGGCGAGTCAAGAGACCCAGTACTTC.